The T cell receptor beta chain under discussion was sequenced for a study of T cell responses to AZD1222 COVID-19 vaccine. V lost 0 bases and J lost 5; bases outside the gene matches: 8. The germline CDR1 and CDR2 sequences are SGHRS and YFSETQ. The CDR3 is 16 amino acids. With regard to this clone: Its specificity is not known.

Study results and caveats: In all cases, repertoires were sampled only after the peak T cell response. Nearly half of spike-specific TCRs reportedly target unmutated variant regions.

Using immunoSEQ multiplex PCR, the repertoire was profiled, and TCRdb retains in-frame clones only, with some absent. The table shows some 150,000 clones, with about 93% occurring only once. J is TRBJ2-3 and V is TRBV5-1, with 8 bases fitting TRBD2. The TCR comes from an adult in good health. The source material was peripheral blood, sampled on day 0 of AZD1222 vaccination. CDR3 nucleotide sequence: TGCGCCAGCAGCTTGGTTACGGGAGGGCGGGGAGATACGCAGTATTTT. Translation gives CASSLVTGGRGDTQYF.